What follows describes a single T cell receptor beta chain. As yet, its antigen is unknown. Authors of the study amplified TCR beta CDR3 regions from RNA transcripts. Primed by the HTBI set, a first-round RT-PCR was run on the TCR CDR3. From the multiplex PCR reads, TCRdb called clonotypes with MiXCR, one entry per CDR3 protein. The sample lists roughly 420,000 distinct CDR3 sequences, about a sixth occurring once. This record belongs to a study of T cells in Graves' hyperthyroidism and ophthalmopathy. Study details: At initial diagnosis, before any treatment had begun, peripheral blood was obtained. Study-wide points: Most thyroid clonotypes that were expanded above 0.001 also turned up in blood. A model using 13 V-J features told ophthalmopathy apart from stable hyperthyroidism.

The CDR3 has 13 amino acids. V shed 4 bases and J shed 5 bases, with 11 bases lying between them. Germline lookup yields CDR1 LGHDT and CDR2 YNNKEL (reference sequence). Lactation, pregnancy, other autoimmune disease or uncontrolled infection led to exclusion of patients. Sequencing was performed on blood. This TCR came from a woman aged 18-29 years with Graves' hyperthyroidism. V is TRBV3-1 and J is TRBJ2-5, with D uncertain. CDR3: CASSPRLVETQYF. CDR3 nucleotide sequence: TGTGCCAGCAGCCCCCGGTTGGTGGAGACCCAGTACTTC.